The rows below give T cell receptor beta chains drawn from one sample of a study of regulatory dendritic cells for organ transplantation. Which antigens these TCRs recognize remains unknown. Generated by immunoSEQ multiplex PCR, the TCRdb table keeps only in-frame clones and is missing some. The table includes 9,500 to 15,000 clones, 62% detected once. The sequenced sample was naive CD8+ T cells from blood cultured with dendritic cells. All receptors come from a human donor in good health. Both conserved end residues are part of each CDR3. The D gene is left open where the match is weak. Expanded clones are given a class, and other clones once, few, many or no size at all.

d_call j_call v_call clone_size cdr3_length cdr3_nt cdr3_aa
- TRBJ1-5 TRBV18 - 16 TGTGCCAGCTCACCAAATGAGGCAGGGAATAACCAGCCCCAGCATTTT CASSPNEAGNNQPQHF
TRBD1 TRBJ1-5 TRBV2 few 13 TGTGCCAGCAGGGACAGGGGGCATCAGCCCCAGCATTTT CASRDRGHQPQHF
- TRBJ2-3 TRBV27 - 14 TGTGCCAGCAGTTTCTGGGGGGGCACAGATACGCAGTATTTT CASSFWGGTDTQYF
TRBD1 TRBJ2-7 TRBV5-5 - 15 TGTGCCAGCAGGCATGAGACAGGGGGCTCCTACGAGCAGTACTTC CASRHETGGSYEQYF
TRBD1 TRBJ2-7 TRBV4-1 - 15 TGCGCCAGCAGCCAAGATCGGACAGGGGGCCTCGAGCAGTACTTC CASSQDRTGGLEQYF
- TRBJ2-7 TRBV7-9 - 14 TGTGCCAGCAGCTTAGGGTCTAGCTCCTACGAGCAGTACTTC CASSLGSSSYEQYF
- TRBJ2-5 TRBV25-1 - 15 TGTGCCAGCAGTGAATTTGGCAGGGCAAGGGAGACCCAGTACTTC CASSEFGRARETQYF
TRBD1 TRBJ2-7 TRBV9 once 14 TGTGCCAGCAGCACCCGGACAGGGGTACACGAGCAGTACTTC CASSTRTGVHEQYF
- TRBJ2-3 TRBV11-2 once 15 TGTGCCAGCAGCTTCAGGGGATCTAGCACAGATACGCAGTATTTT CASSFRGSSTDTQYF
- TRBJ1-3 TRBV4-1 - 16 TGCGCCAGCAGCCAAGATGAGTCTCGCTCTGGAAACACCATATATTTT CASSQDESRSGNTIYF
TRBD2 TRBJ2-1 TRBV9 - 17 TGTGCCAGCAGCGTAGATCACGGGACTAGCGGGGTAAATGAGCAGTTCTTC CASSVDHGTSGVNEQFF
- TRBJ2-7 TRBV7-6 - 10 TGTGCCAGCACCACTTACGAGCAGTACTTC CASTTYEQYF
- TRBJ2-5 TRBV6-5 - 16 TGTGCCAGCAGTTACTCCTGGGTGGGGCTCCAAGAGACCCAGTACTTC CASSYSWVGLQETQYF
- TRBJ2-1 TRBV29-1 - 16 TGCAGCGTTGAAGATTCCGAGAGGGATCCCTACAATGAGCAGTTCTTC CSVEDSERDPYNEQFF
- TRBJ2-2 TRBV7-8 - 16 TGTGCCAGCAGCTTAGGTCAGGTGTCGAACACCGGGGAGCTGTTTTTT CASSLGQVSNTGELFF
- TRBJ1-1 TRBV9 - 15 TGTGCCAGCAGCGTGGAATCAGGGGTGGGCACTGAAGCTTTCTTT CASSVESGVGTEAFF
- TRBJ2-7 TRBV5-8 once 14 TGTGCCAGCAGCCCGGGACTGACTCAGGGCGAGCAGTACTTC CASSPGLTQGEQYF
TRBD1 TRBJ1-1 TRBV6-5 few 13 TGTGCCAGCTTAACAGGGGTGGGCACTGAAGCTTTCTTT CASLTGVGTEAFF
TRBD1 TRBJ2-2 TRBV7-9 - 15 TGTGCCAGCAGCTCCGGACAGGGGGCTTTCGGGGAGCTGTTTTTT CASSSGQGAFGELFF
- TRBJ1-5 TRBV9 medium-sized 16 TGTGCCAGCAGCGTGATCCTGTTACTATTAAATCAGCCCCAGCATTTT CASSVILLLLNQPQHF